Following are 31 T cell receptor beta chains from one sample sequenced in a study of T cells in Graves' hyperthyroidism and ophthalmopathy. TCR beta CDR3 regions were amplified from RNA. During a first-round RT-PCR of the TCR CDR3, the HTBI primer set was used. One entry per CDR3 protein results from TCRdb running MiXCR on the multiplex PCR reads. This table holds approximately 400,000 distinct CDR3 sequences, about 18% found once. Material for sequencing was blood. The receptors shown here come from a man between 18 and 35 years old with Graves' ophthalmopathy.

CDR3 sequence: CASSFGLADSYEQYF. CDR3 DNA sequence: TGTGCCAGCAGTTTTGGACTAGCGGACTCCTACGAGCAGTACTTC. J is TRBJ2-7 and V is TRBV12-3 or TRBV12-4; 10 bases line up with TRBD2. The junction had 2 bases not matched to a gene; V was cut back by 3 bases and J by 0 bases. This CDR3 has 15 amino acids.

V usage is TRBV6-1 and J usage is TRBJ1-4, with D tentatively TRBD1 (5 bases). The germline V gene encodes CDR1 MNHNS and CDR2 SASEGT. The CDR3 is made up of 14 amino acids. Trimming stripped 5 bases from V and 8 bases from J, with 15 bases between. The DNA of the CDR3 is TGTGCCAGCAGTCGATCGGGGGAGGGGGAAAAACTGTTTTTT. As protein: CASSRSGEGEKLFF.

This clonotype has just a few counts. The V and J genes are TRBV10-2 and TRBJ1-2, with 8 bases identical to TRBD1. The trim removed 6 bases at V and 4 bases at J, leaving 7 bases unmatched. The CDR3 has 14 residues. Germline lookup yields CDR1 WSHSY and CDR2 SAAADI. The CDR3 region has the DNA TGCGCCAGCAGAGGACAGGGTGACGGCTATGGCTACACCTTC. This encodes CASRGQGDGYGYTF.

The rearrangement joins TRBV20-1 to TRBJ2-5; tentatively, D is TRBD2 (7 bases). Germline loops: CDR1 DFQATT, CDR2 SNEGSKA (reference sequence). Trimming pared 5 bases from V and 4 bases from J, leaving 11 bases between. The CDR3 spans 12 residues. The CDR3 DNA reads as TGCAGTGCTCCGGGGGGCGGAGAGACCCAGTACTTC. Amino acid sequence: CSAPGGGETQYF.

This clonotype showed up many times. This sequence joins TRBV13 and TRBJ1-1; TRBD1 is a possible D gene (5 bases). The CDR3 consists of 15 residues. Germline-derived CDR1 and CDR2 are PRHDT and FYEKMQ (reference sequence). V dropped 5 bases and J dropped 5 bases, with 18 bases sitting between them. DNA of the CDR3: TGTGCCAGCAGCCTCTTTGCAGGGCACAGAACTGAAGCTTTCTTT. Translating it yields CASSLFAGHRTEAFF. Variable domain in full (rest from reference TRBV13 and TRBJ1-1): AAGVIQSPRHLIKEKRETATLKCYPIPRHDTVYWYQQGPGQDPQFLISFYEKMQSDKGSIPDRFSAQQFSDYHSELNMSSLELGDSALYFCASSLFAGHRTEAFFGQGTRLTVV.

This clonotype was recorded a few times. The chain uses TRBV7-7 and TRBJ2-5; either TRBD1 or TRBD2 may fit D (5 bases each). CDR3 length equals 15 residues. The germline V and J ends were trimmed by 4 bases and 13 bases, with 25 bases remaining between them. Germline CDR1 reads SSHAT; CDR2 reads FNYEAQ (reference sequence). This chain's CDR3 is CASSSLPGTSGSRYF. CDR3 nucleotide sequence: TGTGCCAGCAGCTCGCTTCCGGGGACCTCGGGATCCCGGTACTTC.

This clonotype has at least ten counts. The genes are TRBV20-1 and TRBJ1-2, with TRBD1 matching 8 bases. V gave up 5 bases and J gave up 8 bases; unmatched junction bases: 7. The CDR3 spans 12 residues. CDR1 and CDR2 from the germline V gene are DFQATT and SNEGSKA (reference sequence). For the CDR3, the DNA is TGCAGTGCTTCGGGACAGGAAGGGGGCTACACCTTC. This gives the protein CSASGQEGGYTF.

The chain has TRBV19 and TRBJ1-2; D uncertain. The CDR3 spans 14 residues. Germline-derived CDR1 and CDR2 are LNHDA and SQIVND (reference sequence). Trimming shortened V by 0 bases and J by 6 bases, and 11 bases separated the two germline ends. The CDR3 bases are TGTGCCAGTAGTATAGATGAAGGGAAAAATGGCTACACCTTC. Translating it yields CASSIDEGKNGYTF.

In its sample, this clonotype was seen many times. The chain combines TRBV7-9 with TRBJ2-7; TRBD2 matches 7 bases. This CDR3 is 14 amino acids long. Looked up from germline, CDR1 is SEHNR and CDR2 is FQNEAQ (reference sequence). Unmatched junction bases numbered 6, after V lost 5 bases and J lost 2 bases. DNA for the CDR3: TGTGCCAGCAGCCTTGGGGGGGATCCCTACGAGCAGTACTTC. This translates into CASSLGGDPYEQYF.

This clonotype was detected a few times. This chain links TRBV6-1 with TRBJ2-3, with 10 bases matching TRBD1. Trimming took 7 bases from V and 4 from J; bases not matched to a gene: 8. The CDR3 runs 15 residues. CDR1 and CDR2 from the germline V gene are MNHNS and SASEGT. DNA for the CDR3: TGTGCCAGCAAGTACTCGGGACAGGGGTCAGATACGCAGTATTTT. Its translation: CASKYSGQGSDTQYF.

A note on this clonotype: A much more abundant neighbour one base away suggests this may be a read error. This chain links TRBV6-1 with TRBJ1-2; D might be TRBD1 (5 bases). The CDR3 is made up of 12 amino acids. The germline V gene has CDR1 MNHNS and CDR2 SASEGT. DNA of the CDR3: TGTGTCAGCAGTGAACCAGGGTATGGCTACACCTTC. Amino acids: CVSSEPGYGYTF.

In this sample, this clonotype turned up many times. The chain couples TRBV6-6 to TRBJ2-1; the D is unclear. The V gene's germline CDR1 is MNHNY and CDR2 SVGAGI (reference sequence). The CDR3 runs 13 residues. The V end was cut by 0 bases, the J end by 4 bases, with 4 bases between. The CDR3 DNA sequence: TGTGCCAGCAGTTACTCGGGTTACAATGAGCAGTTCTTC. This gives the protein CASSYSGYNEQFF.

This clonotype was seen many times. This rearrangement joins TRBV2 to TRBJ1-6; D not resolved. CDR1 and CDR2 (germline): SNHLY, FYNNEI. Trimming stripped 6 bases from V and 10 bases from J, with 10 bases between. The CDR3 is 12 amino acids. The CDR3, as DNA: TGTGCCAGCAGCCAAAAACCCTCACCCCTCCACTTT. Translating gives CASSQKPSPLHF. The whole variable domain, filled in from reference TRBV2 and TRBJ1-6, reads EPEVTQTPSHQVTQMGQEVILRCVPISNHLYFYWYRQILGQKVEFLVSFYNNEISEKSEIFDDQFSVERPDGSNFTLKIRSTKLEDSAMYFCASSQKPSPLHFGNGTRLTVT.

The CDR3: CASSRPGGNEKLFF. CDR3 nucleotide sequence: TGCGCCAGCAGTCGCCCAGGAGGGAATGAAAAACTGTTTTTT. The genes are TRBV4-1 and TRBJ1-4; D ambiguous. Germline V gives CDR1 MGHRA, CDR2 YSYEKL. V lost 6 bases and J 5 bases, leaving 13 bases between the germline ends. The CDR3 extends over 14 amino acids.

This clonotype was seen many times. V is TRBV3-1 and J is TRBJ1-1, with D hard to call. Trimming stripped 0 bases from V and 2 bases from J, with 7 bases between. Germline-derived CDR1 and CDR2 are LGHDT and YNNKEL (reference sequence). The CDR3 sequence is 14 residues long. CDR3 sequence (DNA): TGTGCCAGCAGCCAAGATGCATCAAACACTGAAGCTTTCTTT. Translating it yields CASSQDASNTEAFF.

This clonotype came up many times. CDR3 protein: CASSFWTGGLGTEAFF. The CDR3 DNA reads TGTGCCAGCAGTTTCTGGACAGGGGGCCTTGGCACTGAAGCTTTCTTT. The genes are TRBV28 and TRBJ1-1; 11 bases fit TRBD1. J lost 4 bases, V lost 3 bases, and 7 bases had no gene match. CDR3 length: 16 amino acids. CDR1 MDHEN and CDR2 SYDVKM come from the germline V gene.

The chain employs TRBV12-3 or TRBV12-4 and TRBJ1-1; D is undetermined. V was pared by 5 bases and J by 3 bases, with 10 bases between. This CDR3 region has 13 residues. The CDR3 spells CASSPQSDTEAFF. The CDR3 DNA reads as TGTGCCAGCAGTCCCCAATCGGACACTGAAGCTTTCTTT.

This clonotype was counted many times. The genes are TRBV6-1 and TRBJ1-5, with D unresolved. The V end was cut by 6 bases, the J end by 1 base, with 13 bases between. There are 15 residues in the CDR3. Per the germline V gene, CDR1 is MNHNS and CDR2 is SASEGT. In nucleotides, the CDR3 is TGTGCCAGCAGGGCGAGGGATACAAGCAATCAGCCCCAGCATTTT. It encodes CASRARDTSNQPQHF.

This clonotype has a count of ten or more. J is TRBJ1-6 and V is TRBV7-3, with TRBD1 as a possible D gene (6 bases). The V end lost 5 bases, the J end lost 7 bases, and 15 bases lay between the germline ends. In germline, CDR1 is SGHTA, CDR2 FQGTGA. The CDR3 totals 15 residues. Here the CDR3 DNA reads TGTGCCAGCAGCCCTCAGGGGACGGGAAATTCACCCCTCCACTTT. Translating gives CASSPQGTGNSPLHF.

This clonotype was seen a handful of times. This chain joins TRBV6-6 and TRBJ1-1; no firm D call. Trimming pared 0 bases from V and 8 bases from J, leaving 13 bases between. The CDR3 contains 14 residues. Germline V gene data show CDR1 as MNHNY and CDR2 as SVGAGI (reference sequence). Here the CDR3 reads CASSYSVQAGEAFF. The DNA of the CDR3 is TGTGCCAGCAGTTACTCGGTTCAGGCCGGAGAAGCTTTCTTT.

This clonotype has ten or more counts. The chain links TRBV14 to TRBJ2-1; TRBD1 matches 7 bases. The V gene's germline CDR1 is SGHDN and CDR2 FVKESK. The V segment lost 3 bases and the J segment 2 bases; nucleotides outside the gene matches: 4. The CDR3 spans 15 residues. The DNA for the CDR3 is TGTGCCAGCAGCCAGCGACAGGGCCCCTACAATGAGCAGTTCTTC. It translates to CASSQRQGPYNEQFF.

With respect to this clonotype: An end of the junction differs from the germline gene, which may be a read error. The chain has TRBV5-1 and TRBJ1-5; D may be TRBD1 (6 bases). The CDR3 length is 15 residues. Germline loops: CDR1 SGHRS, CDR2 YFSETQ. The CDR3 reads CASSEQGNSNQPRHF. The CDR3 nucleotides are TGCGCCAGCAGCGAACAGGGAAATAGCAATCAGCCCCGGCATTTT.

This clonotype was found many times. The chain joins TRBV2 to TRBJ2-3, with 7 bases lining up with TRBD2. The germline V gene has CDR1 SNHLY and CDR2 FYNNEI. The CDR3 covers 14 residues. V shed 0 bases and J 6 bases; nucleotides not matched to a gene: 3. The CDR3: CASSEARGGDTQYF. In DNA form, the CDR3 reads TGTGCCAGCAGTGAAGCTCGGGGAGGGGATACGCAGTATTTT.

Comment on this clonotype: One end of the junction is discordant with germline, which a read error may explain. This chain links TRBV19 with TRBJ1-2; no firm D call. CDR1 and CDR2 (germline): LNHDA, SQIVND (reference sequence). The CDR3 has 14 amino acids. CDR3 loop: CASTRRETNYGYAF. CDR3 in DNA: TGTGCCAGTACTAGGAGGGAAACTAACTATGGCTACGCCTTC.

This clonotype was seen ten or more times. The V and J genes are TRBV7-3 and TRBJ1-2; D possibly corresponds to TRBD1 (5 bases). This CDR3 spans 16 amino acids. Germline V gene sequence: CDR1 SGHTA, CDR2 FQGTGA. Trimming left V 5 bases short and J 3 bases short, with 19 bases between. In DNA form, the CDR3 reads TGTGCCAGCAGCCGCGGGGATAAACAGGCATACTATGGCTACACCTTC. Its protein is CASSRGDKQAYYGYTF.

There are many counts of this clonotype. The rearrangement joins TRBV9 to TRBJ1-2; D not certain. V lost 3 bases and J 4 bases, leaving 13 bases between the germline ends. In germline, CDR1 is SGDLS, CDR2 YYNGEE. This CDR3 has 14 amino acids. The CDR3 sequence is CASSGSMGPYGYTF. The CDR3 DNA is TGTGCCAGCAGCGGAAGTATGGGCCCCTATGGCTACACCTTC.

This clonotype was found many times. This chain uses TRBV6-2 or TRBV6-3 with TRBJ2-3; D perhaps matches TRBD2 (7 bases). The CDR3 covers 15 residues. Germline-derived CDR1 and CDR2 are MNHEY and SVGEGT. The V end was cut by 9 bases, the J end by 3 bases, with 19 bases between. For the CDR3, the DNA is TGTGCCAGTAAGGGGGGGAGCTTGGAGACAGATACGCAGTATTTT. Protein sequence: CASKGGSLETDTQYF.

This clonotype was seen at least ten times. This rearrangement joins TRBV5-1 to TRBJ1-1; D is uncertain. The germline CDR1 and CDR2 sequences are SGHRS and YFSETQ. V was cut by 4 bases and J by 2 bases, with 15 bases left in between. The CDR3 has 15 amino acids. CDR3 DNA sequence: TGCGCCAGCAGCGGAGCAGCAGGCCTTAACACTGAAGCTTTCTTT. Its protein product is CASSGAAGLNTEAFF.

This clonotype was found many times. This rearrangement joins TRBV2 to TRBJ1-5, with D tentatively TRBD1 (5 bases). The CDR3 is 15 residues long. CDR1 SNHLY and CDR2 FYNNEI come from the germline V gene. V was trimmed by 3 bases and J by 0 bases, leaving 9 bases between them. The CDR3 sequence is CASSDVGHSNQPQHF. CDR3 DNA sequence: TGTGCCAGCAGTGACGTGGGGCATAGCAATCAGCCCCAGCATTTT.

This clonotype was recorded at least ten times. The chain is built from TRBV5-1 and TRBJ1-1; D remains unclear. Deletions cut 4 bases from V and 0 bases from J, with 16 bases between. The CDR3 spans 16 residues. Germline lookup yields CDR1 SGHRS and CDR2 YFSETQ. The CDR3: CASSVDAGRLNTEAFF. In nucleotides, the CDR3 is TGCGCCAGCAGCGTGGACGCCGGAAGATTGAACACTGAAGCTTTCTTT.

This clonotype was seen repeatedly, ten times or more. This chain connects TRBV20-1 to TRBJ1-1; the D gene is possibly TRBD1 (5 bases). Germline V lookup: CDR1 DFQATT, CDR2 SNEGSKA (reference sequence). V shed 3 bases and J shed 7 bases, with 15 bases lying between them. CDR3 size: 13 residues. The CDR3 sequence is CSASRGGGSEAFF. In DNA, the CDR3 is TGCAGTGCTAGTCGCGGGGGGGGGAGTGAAGCTTTCTTT.